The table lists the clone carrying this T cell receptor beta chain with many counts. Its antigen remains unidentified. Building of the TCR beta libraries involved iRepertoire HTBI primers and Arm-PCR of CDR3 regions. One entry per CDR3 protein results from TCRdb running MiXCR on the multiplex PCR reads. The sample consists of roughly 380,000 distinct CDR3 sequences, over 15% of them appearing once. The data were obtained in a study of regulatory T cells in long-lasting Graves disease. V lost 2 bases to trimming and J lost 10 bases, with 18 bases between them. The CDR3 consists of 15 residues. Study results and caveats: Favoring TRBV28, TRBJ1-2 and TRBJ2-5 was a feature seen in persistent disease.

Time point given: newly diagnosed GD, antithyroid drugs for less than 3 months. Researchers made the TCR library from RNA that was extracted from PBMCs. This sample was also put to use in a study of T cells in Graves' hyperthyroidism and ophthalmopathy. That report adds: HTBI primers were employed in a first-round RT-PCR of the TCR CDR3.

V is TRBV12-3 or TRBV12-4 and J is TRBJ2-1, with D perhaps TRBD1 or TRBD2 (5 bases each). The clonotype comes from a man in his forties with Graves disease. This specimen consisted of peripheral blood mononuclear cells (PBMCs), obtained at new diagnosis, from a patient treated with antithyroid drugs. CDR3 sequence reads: CASSLTEGERDEQFF. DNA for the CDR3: TGTGCCAGCAGTTTAACTGAGGGTGAACGGGACGAGCAGTTCTTC.